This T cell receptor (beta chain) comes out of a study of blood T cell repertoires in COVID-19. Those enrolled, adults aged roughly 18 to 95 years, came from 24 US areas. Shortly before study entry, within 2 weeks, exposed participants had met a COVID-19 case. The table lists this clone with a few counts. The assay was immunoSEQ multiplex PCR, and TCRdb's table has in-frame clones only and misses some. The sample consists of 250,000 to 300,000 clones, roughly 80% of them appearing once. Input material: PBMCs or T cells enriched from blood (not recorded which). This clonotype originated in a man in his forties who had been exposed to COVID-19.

CDR3 DNA: TGTGCCAGCAGCTTAAAGGACAGATCCTACAATGAGCAGTTCTTC. Translation gives CASSLKDRSYNEQFF. The gene calls are TRBV7-9 and TRBJ2-1; possible D gene TRBD1, 6 bases. Germline-derived CDR1 and CDR2 are SEHNR and FQNEAQ (reference sequence). V lost 2 bases and J 1 base, leaving 9 bases between the germline ends. This CDR3 region has 15 residues.